This TCR beta chain was observed in a study of T cells in Graves' hyperthyroidism and ophthalmopathy. The study's findings and limits: Ophthalmopathy prediction by the model preceded onset by a median approximately six months. Most clonotypes expanded in the thyroid (above 0.001) were also present in blood.

It was uncontrolled infection, other autoimmune disease, pregnancy or lactation that excluded patients. The blood specimen was taken at initial hyperthyroidism diagnosis, before any ophthalmopathy symptoms. Amplification targeted TCR beta CDR3 regions from RNA transcripts. First-round RT-PCR with HTBI primers amplified the TCR CDR3 region. One entry per CDR3 protein, called by TCRdb with MiXCR from the multiplex PCR reads. Among about 290,000 distinct CDR3 sequences listed, nearly 15% were seen once. This clonotype was seen at least ten times. The antigen is not known. V was clipped by 0 bases and J by 4 bases, with 9 bases between them. Germline V gene lookup returns CDR1 KGHSH and CDR2 LQKENI. There are 14 residues in the CDR3.

This clonotype was sampled from a woman aged 45-65 years with Graves' hyperthyroidism that later progressed to Graves' ophthalmopathy. Input material: blood. V gene TRBV18 combines with J gene TRBJ1-2; no firm D call. This CDR3 reads CASSPPDGVYGYTF. In nucleotides, the CDR3 is TGTGCCAGCTCACCACCGGACGGCGTCTATGGCTACACCTTC.